This note documents a single T cell receptor (beta chain) sequence. Vbeta (60) and Jbeta (13) primers were used in the PCR. Assay: immunoSEQ multiplex PCR; the TCRdb copy retains only in-frame clones and omits some. The sample lists over 100,000 clones; 70% to 80% were seen once. The V gene lost 3 bases and the J gene lost 5 bases, with 15 bases spanning the gap. The CDR3 is made up of 15 amino acids. Germline V gene sequence: CDR1 SGHRS, CDR2 YFSETQ. The sample comes from a study of cytomegalovirus exposure and HLA in healthy donors. This chain joins TRBV5-1 and TRBJ2-1; possibly TRBD2 for D (5 bases). Sequencing used PBMCs. This TCR was recovered from a woman aged 18-30 years in good health and CMV-seropositive. CDR3 in amino acids: CASSYLLEANNEQFF. The CDR3 DNA follows: TGCGCCAGCAGCTATCTACTAGAGGCAAACAATGAGCAGTTCTTC. The entire variable domain, with the rest obtained from reference TRBV5-1 and TRBJ2-1, is as follows: KAGVTQTPRYLIKTRGQQVTLSCSPISGHRSVSWYQQTPGQGLQFLFEYFSETQRNKGNFPGRFSGRQFSNSRSEMNVSTLELGDSALYLCASSYLLEANNEQFFGPGTRLTVL.